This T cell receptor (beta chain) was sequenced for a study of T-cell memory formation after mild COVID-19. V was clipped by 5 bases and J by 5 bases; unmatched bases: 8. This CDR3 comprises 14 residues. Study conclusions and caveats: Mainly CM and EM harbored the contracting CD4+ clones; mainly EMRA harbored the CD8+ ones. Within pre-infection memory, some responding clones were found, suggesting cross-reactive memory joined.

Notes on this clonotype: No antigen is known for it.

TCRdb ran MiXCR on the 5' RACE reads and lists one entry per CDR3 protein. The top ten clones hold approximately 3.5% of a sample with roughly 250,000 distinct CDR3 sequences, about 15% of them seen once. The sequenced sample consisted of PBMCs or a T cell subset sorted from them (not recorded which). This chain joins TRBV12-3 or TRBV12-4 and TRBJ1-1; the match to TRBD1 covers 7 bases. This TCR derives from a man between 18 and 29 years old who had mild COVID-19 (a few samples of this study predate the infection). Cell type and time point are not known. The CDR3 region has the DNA TGTGCCAGCAGTCGTAACAGGGGAGGAACTGAAGCTTTCTTT. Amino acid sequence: CASSRNRGGTEAFF.